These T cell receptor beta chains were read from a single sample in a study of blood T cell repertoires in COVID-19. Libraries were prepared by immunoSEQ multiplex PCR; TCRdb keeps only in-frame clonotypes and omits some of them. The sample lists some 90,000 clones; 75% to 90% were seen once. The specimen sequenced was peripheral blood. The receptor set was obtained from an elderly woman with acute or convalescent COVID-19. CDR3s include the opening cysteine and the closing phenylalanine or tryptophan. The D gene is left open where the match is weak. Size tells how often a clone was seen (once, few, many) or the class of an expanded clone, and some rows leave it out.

CASSWGLLSNQPQHF | TGCGCCAGCAGCTGGGGACTTCTCAGCAATCAGCCCCAGCATTTT | - | - | TRBJ1-5 | TRBV5-1
CASSPGQNSNQPQHF | TGTGCCAGCTCCCCGGGACAAAATAGCAATCAGCCCCAGCATTTT | once | - | TRBJ1-5 | TRBV18
CASSLPTKVNYGYTF | TGTGCCAGCAGCTTGCCGACTAAAGTAAACTATGGCTACACCTTC | - | - | TRBJ1-2 | TRBV5-6
CASSSRGTNYGYTF | TGTGCCAGCAGCTCGCGCGGGACGAACTATGGCTACACCTTC | few | - | TRBJ1-2 | TRBV11-2
CASSLFRDTIYGYTF | TGTGCCAGCAGCTTGTTCCGGGACACAATTTATGGCTACACCTTC | - | - | TRBJ1-2 | TRBV5-4
CASSEASGGASEQYF | TGTGCCAGCAGTGAGGCTAGCGGGGGGGCCTCCGAGCAGTACTTC | - | TRBD2 | TRBJ2-7 | TRBV2
CASSGLAGSGDTQYF | TGTGCCAGCAGTGGACTAGCGGGGTCGGGAGATACGCAGTATTTT | - | TRBD2 | TRBJ2-3 | TRBV2
CASSPSGTGQETQYF | TGTGCCAGCAGCCCCTCCGGGACAGGCCAAGAGACCCAGTACTTC | - | TRBD1 | TRBJ2-5 | TRBV5-8
CASSDRTANTEAFF | TGCGCCAGCAGCGACAGGACGGCGAACACTGAAGCTTTCTTT | - | - | TRBJ1-1 | TRBV5-1
CASGGQNNSPLHF | TGTGCCAGCGGGGGACAGAATAATTCACCCCTCCACTTT | - | TRBD1 | TRBJ1-6 | TRBV6-5
CASSMGQGFEQYF | TGTGCCAGCAGCATGGGACAGGGGTTCGAGCAGTACTTC | - | TRBD1 | TRBJ2-7 | TRBV5-4
CASSTNRGINIQYF | TGTGCCAGTAGTACAAACCGGGGAATCAACATTCAGTACTTC | - | - | TRBJ2-4 | TRBV19
CASTIGWTGKIYEQYF | TGTGCCAGCACCATCGGTTGGACAGGGAAGATCTACGAGCAGTACTTC | - | TRBD1 | TRBJ2-7 | TRBV11-3
CASSGGTQETQYF | TGTGCCAGCAGTGGAGGCACACAAGAGACCCAGTACTTC | - | - | TRBJ2-5 | TRBV2
CASSIGRRGTGYTF | TGTGCCAGTAGTATTGGTAGGAGGGGAACTGGCTACACCTTC | - | - | TRBJ1-2 | TRBV19
CASSPQGAWTEAFF | TGTGCCAGTAGTCCACAGGGGGCCTGGACTGAAGCTTTCTTT | - | TRBD1 | TRBJ1-1 | TRBV19
CASSMDRGHSPLHF | TGTGCCAGTAGTATGGACAGGGGGCACTCACCCCTCCACTTT | - | TRBD1 | TRBJ1-6 | TRBV19
CASSYSSSYEQYF | TGTGCCAGCAGTTACTCGAGTAGCTACGAGCAGTACTTC | - | - | TRBJ2-7 | TRBV6-5
CASSSQGATTGELFF | TGTGCTAGCAGCTCCCAGGGGGCCACCACCGGGGAGCTGTTTTTT | - | TRBD1 | TRBJ2-2 | TRBV7-7
CASSLVRGLPGNTIYF | TGTGCCAGCAGCTTAGTAAGGGGGCTACCTGGAAACACCATATATTTT | - | TRBD1 | TRBJ1-3 | TRBV7-2
CASSVGQVNSPLHF | TGTGCCAGCAGCGTAGGGCAGGTAAATTCACCCCTCCACTTT | few | - | TRBJ1-6 | TRBV9
CASSPRGQGGPDTQYF | TGCGCCAGCAGCCCCAGGGGACAGGGGGGACCAGATACGCAGTATTTT | - | TRBD1 | TRBJ2-3 | TRBV5-1
CASSMGTGLTDTQYF | TGTGCCAGCAGCATGGGGACAGGCCTCACAGATACGCAGTATTTT | - | TRBD1 | TRBJ2-3 | TRBV27
CASSHVGLAPGAGELFF | TGTGCCAGCAGCCACGTCGGACTAGCTCCGGGCGCCGGGGAGCTGTTTTTT | - | TRBD2 | TRBJ2-2 | TRBV7-9
CASSLASDSPVYSNQPQHF | TGTGCCAGCAGCTTAGCATCAGATTCTCCAGTGTATAGCAATCAGCCCCAGCATTTT | - | - | TRBJ1-5 | TRBV11-1
CASSEQGAHGYTF | TGTGCCAGCAGTGAGCAGGGGGCGCATGGCTACACCTTC | few | TRBD1 | TRBJ1-2 | TRBV2
CASSSAGWGQETQYF | TGCGCCAGCAGCTCGGCAGGGTGGGGCCAAGAGACCCAGTACTTC | once | - | TRBJ2-5 | TRBV5-1
CASSLGRQGSIQRTEAFF | TGCGCCAGCAGCTTGGGTCGACAGGGGAGTATCCAACGGACTGAAGCTTTCTTT | few | TRBD1 | TRBJ1-1 | TRBV5-1
CASSLPLVNTEAFF | TGTGCCAGCAGTTTGCCCCTAGTGAACACTGAAGCTTTCTTT | - | - | TRBJ1-1 | TRBV28
CASSLGGEYTEAFF | TGTGCCAGCAGCTTAGGAGGGGAGTACACTGAAGCTTTCTTT | - | - | TRBJ1-1 | TRBV7-3
CASSLSLPGQGVTGELFF | TGTGCCAGCAGCTTGAGTCTTCCGGGACAGGGGGTAACCGGGGAGCTGTTTTTT | - | TRBD1 | TRBJ2-2 | TRBV7-3